This TCR beta chain was sequenced during a study of blood T cell repertoires in COVID-19. The CDR3 consists of 11 residues. The germline CDR1 and CDR2 sequences are SGHRS and YFSETQ. V dropped 3 bases and J dropped 6 bases, with 4 bases sitting between them. Clones were sequenced by immunoSEQ multiplex PCR, and TCRdb holds only the in-frame ones, with some missing. The sample lists some 390,000 clones; about 89% were seen once. This sequence originates from a woman in her 40s with COVID-19, enrolled during active disease. V gene TRBV5-1 combines with J gene TRBJ2-1; no clear D gene. Sequenced material: peripheral blood. The CDR3 DNA sequence: TGCGCCAGCAGCTCTCGCAATGAGCAGTTCTTC. Protein sequence: CASSSRNEQFF.